The 18 T cell receptor beta chains below were found in one sample sequenced in a study of blood T cells in healthy people across ages. Combining a sample-barcoded 5' primer with a J-beta primer mix, a second PCR ran for roughly 7 to 12 cycles. TCRdb itself ran the 5' RACE reads through MiXCR, one entry per CDR3 protein. The repertoire holds more than 600,000 distinct CDR3 sequences, with more than 20% as singletons. The sample was also reused in another study, on T cells of mothers and their children.

Sequenced material: blood. Receptors were obtained from a boy between 10 and 17 years old in good health.

The genes are TRBV7-9 and TRBJ2-5; the match to TRBD2 covers 13 bases. Looked up from germline, CDR1 is SEHNR and CDR2 is FQNEAQ (reference sequence). V dropped 5 bases and J dropped 4; count of bases not matched to a gene: 7. The CDR3 sequence is 16 residues long. DNA for the CDR3: TGTGCCAGCAGCCTTCGGACTAGCGGGAGCGTAGAGACCCAGTACTTC. Translating it yields CASSLRTSGSVETQYF.

This clonotype was seen only a few times. The chain links TRBV6-5 to TRBJ1-2; D unresolved. The CDR3 is 13 amino acids. Germline CDR1 reads MNHEY; CDR2 reads SVGAGI. Trimming shortened V by 2 bases and J by 6 bases, and 10 bases separated the two germline ends. The CDR3 DNA sequence: TGTGCCAGCAGTTACGGTCTAAGTGATGGCTACACCTTC. Encoded protein: CASSYGLSDGYTF.

The chain links TRBV20-1 to TRBJ2-5, with D possibly called TRBD1 or TRBD2 (5 bases each). TRBJ2-1 explains the end of the DNA better; the J call may be wrong. The CDR3 is made up of 15 amino acids. Per the germline V gene, CDR1 is DFQATT and CDR2 is SNEGSKA (reference sequence). The CDR3: CSARDDSLGDNEQFF. CDR3 DNA: TGCAGTGCTAGAGACGACAGCCTGGGAGACAATGAGCAGTTCTTC.

The CDR3 reads CASSPLPRRGYNEQFF. The CDR3 DNA sequence: TGTGCCAGCAGCCCCCTCCCGCGGAGGGGGTACAATGAGCAGTTCTTC. The chain is built from TRBV28 and TRBJ2-7; D assignment may be TRBD1 or TRBD2 (6 bases each). TRBJ2-1 explains the end of the DNA better; the J call may be wrong. The CDR3 is 16 residues long. Germline-derived CDR1 and CDR2 are MDHEN and SYDVKM.

This clonotype was counted between two and nine times. The CDR3 loop reads CSAQTSGYTNEQFF. As DNA, the CDR3 is TGCAGTGCCCAAACTAGCGGCTATACAAATGAGCAGTTCTTC. The chain employs TRBV20-1 and TRBJ2-1; 8 positions agree with TRBD2. The germline V gene has CDR1 DFQATT and CDR2 SNEGSKA (reference sequence). J lost 7 bases, V lost 6 bases, and 11 bases had no gene match. This CDR3 is built from 14 residues.

V gene TRBV6-5 combines with J gene TRBJ2-5; D remains ambiguous. The J call could be wrong; TRBJ2-1 is a better fit for the DNA end. This CDR3 is built from 14 residues. Per germline, CDR1 MNHEY and CDR2 SVGAGI. CDR3 sequence (DNA): TGTGCCAGCAGTTACTCGTTTGGGTTTCTTGAGCAGTTCTTC. This translates into CASSYSFGFLEQFF.

The V gene is TRBV24-1, the J gene TRBJ2-3; TRBD2 aligns across 8 bases. The CDR3 sequence is 15 residues long. V was pared by 1 base and J by 8 bases, with 7 bases of the junction left unmatched. CDR1 KGHDR and CDR2 SFDVKD come from the germline V gene. CDR3 coding DNA: TGTGCCACCAGTGATTTTAGTCGGGGGGGAGCTACGCAGTATTTT. This gives the protein CATSDFSRGGATQYF.

This chain links TRBV9 with TRBJ1-4; no reliable D call. Germline loops: CDR1 SGDLS, CDR2 YYNGEE. This CDR3 contains 15 residues. V was pared by 0 bases and J by 7 bases, with 13 bases between. CDR3 loop: CASSVDEVLGEKLFF. As DNA, the CDR3 is TGTGCCAGCAGCGTAGACGAAGTTCTAGGTGAAAAACTGTTTTTT.

The chain links TRBV12-3 or TRBV12-4 to TRBJ2-2, with no clear D. The CDR3 loop spans 12 amino acids. V lost 8 bases and J 6 bases, leaving 10 bases between the germline ends. In DNA form, the CDR3 reads TGTGCCAGCCTAGTGGGCGCCGGGGAGCTGTTTTTT. Amino acids: CASLVGAGELFF.

The chain links TRBV20-1 to TRBJ2-5; unclear D gene. CDR3 length: 15 amino acids. Germline V gives CDR1 DFQATT, CDR2 SNEGSKA (reference sequence). Deletions cut 0 bases from V and 0 bases from J, with 11 bases between. The CDR3 bases are TGCAGTGCTAGAGATCCCCAGAACAACCAAGAGACCCAGTACTTC. This gives the protein CSARDPQNNQETQYF.

In its sample, this clonotype was seen a few times. The CDR3 here is CSARQGETQYF. The CDR3 region has the DNA TGCAGTGCTAGGCAAGGGGAGACCCAGTACTTC. The chain uses TRBV20-1 and TRBJ2-5; D uncertain. This CDR3 comprises 11 residues. In germline, CDR1 is DFQATT, CDR2 SNEGSKA (reference sequence). Trimming removed 3 bases from V and 5 bases from J, with 7 bases in between.

This clonotype was seen only a few times. The rearrangement links TRBV29-1 to TRBJ2-5; 7 bases align to TRBD2. The J call is doubtful: the DNA matches TRBJ2-7 better. The germline V gene encodes CDR1 SQVTM and CDR2 ANQGSEA. The length of the CDR3 is 16 residues. The CDR3 coding sequence is TGCAGCGTTGAAGGGCAGGGAGGGGTTAACCGCTACGAGCAGTACTTC. This encodes CSVEGQGGVNRYEQYF.

This clonotype has only a few counts. The chain joins TRBV20-1 to TRBJ2-5; 9 nucleotides line up with TRBD1. Germline V CDR1 and CDR2: DFQATT, SNEGSKA (reference sequence). V dropped 1 base and J dropped 4; count of bases not matched to a gene: 7. CDR3 length equals 15 residues. CDR3 sequence: CSARAPGQGRETQYF. CDR3 in DNA: TGCAGTGCTAGAGCTCCTGGACAGGGGAGAGAGACCCAGTACTTC.

This clonotype was recorded a few times. The V and J genes are TRBV21-1 and TRBJ2-6; the tabulated D call, TRBD1, remains unverified against the DNA. TRBV21-1 is tagged as a pseudogene. The CDR3 loop spans 17 amino acids. CDR3 residues: CASSNQQGSSGANVLTF. The CDR3 coding sequence is TGTGCCAGCAGCAACCAGCAGGGGAGCTCTGGGGCCAACGTCCTGACTTTC.

J is TRBJ1-1 and V is TRBV6-6, with unresolved D. CDR3 length equals 12 residues. V lost 11 bases and J lost 2, with 12 bases in between. Germline-derived CDR1 and CDR2 are MNHNY and SVGAGI (reference sequence). CDR3 amino acids: CAALRINTEAFF. The CDR3 DNA follows: TGTGCCGCATTGAGGATAAACACTGAAGCTTTCTTT.

The chain employs TRBV4-3 and TRBJ2-2; 7 positions agree with TRBD1. V trimming: 1 base; J trimming: 6 bases; junction bases outside the gene matches: 5. CDR3 length: 15 amino acids. Per germline, CDR1 LGHNA and CDR2 YSLEER. CDR3 DNA sequence: TGCGCCAGCAGCCAAGGACAGGGTATGGCCGGGGAGCTGTTTTTT. Protein product: CASSQGQGMAGELFF.

This clonotype was observed a few times. The chain uses TRBV18 and TRBJ2-5; D gene ambiguous. The better agreement between TRBJ2-7 and the DNA end casts doubt on the J call. CDR3 length equals 12 residues. Germline lookup yields CDR1 KGHSH and CDR2 LQKENI. CDR3 in amino acids: CASSPRTIEQYF. The CDR3 DNA is TGTGCCAGCTCACCACGGACCATCGAGCAGTACTTC.

The chain uses TRBV14 and TRBJ1-1; 7 bases agree with TRBD1. The germline V gene has CDR1 SGHDN and CDR2 FVKESK. This CDR3 comprises 15 residues. Unmatched junction bases numbered 3, after V lost 2 bases and J lost 0 bases. For the CDR3, the DNA is TGTGCCAGCAGCCAACGACAGGGATTGAACACTGAAGCTTTCTTT. Translating gives CASSQRQGLNTEAFF.